The source of this TCR beta chain is a study of cytomegalovirus exposure and HLA in healthy donors. Study-wide points: Equally common other TCR beta chains were less clonally expanded than HLA-associated ones, a later analysis found. Accurate prediction of most subjects' HLA-A and HLA-B alleles from TCR beta sequences was reported.

Germline assignment: CDR1 SGHAT and CDR2 FQNNGV. The ends lost 2 bases at V and 6 bases at J; junction bases unmatched: 10. CDR3 length equals 15 residues. This clone was seen only a few times. Its target is not known. Vbeta (60) and Jbeta (13) primers were used in the PCR. As handled by the study authors: The count from a later analysis was 65 million to 90 million unique TCR beta chains, around 10 million of them shared. Measured with immunoSEQ multiplex PCR; TCRdb has only the in-frame clones, and not every one. The V and J calls and clone size were taken over from that table, and D and trimming were inferred from the DNA. The table includes 110,000 to 150,000 clones, roughly three quarters detected once.

This chain connects TRBV11-2 to TRBJ2-7; 7 bases match TRBD2. The sample comprised PBMCs. This receptor was taken from a woman aged 40 to 50 in good health and CMV-seronegative. In DNA form, the CDR3 reads TGTGCCAGCAGCTTACGGGGGGTCAGCCAAGTCGAGCAGTACTTC. It specifies CASSLRGVSQVEQYF.